The rows below give T cell receptor beta chains drawn from one sample of a study of blood T cell repertoires in COVID-19. TCRdb's table, derived via immunoSEQ multiplex PCR, lists solely in-frame clones and lacks some. This table holds 300,000 to 450,000 clones, about 88% found once. The source material was PBMCs or T cells enriched from blood (not recorded which). Source of these receptors: a woman aged 25 to 39 who had been exposed to COVID-19. CDR3s include the opening cysteine and the closing phenylalanine or tryptophan. A D gene is named only where the DNA matches it firmly. Only part of the rows carry a size: once, few, many, or a class if the clone is expanded.

size	V	J	D	DNA	CDR3
.	TRBV27	TRBJ2-1	TRBD1	TGTGCCAGCAGTCCGCAGGGACAGGCTCGGGGGAGTGAGCAGTTCTTC	CASSPQGQARGSEQFF
once	TRBV7-9	TRBJ2-7	TRBD1	TGTGCCAGCACCGACAGGGGAGACTACGAGCAGTACTTC	CASTDRGDYEQYF
.	TRBV18	TRBJ2-7	TRBD2	TGTGCCAGCTCGCGCGGGGGGGGCCCCTTTGGAGGCGAGCAGTACTTC	CASSRGGGPFGGEQYF
.	TRBV19	TRBJ2-7	.	TGTGCCAGTAGTCTTGGGACTTTCCCCGGATACGAGCAGTACTTC	CASSLGTFPGYEQYF
.	TRBV5-1	TRBJ2-1	.	TGCGCCAGCAGCTTGTTTTCCGGTAGCTCCTACAATGAGCAGTTCTTC	CASSLFSGSSYNEQFF
.	TRBV3-1/TRBV3-2	TRBJ1-2	TRBD1	TGTGCCAGCAGCCAATTAAGGGGGCGACCCAACTATGGCTACACCTTC	CASSQLRGRPNYGYTF
.	TRBV10-2	TRBJ2-7	TRBD2	TGCGCCAGCAGTGGGGAGCGGGGGCCCGCCTACGAGCAGTACTTC	CASSGERGPAYEQYF
.	TRBV19	TRBJ1-2	TRBD1	TGTGCCAGTACCCCAAGGGACAGGCGAGGCTACACCTTC	CASTPRDRRGYTF
.	TRBV10-2	TRBJ1-6	.	TGCGCCAGCAGTGAAAGGGGGGGAAATTCACCCCTCCACTTT	CASSERGGNSPLHF
few	TRBV14	TRBJ1-1	.	TGTGCCAGCAGCCGAACGGGGGGCACTGAAGCTTTCTTT	CASSRTGGTEAFF
once	TRBV9	TRBJ2-1	TRBD2	TGTGCCAGCAGCGTAGCTGTTAGCGGGAACAATGAGCAGTTCTTC	CASSVAVSGNNEQFF
.	TRBV7-6	TRBJ1-6	.	TGTGCCAGCAGCTTAGATCAGGGCCCGGAACCAAATTCACCCCTCCACTTT	CASSLDQGPEPNSPLHF
.	TRBV5-6	TRBJ2-1	TRBD2	TGTGCCAGCAGCTTGGTCACTAGCGGGGGGGAGAATGAGCAGTTCTTC	CASSLVTSGGENEQFF
.	TRBV28	TRBJ1-5	.	TGTGCCAGCAGTTCCACACCACAAAGCAATCAGCCCCAGCATTTT	CASSSTPQSNQPQHF
.	TRBV28	TRBJ1-4	TRBD1	TGTGCCAGCAGTTTAGTACAGGGGTTGGGAGAAAAACTGTTTTTT	CASSLVQGLGEKLFF
.	TRBV7-8	TRBJ2-7	.	TGTGCCAGCAGCTTAGGTCGACCGGGGGAGCAGTACTTC	CASSLGRPGEQYF
.	TRBV19	TRBJ2-5	TRBD1	TGTGCCACTAGCCACTGGGACAGGGGAGCCCCAGAGACCCAGTACTTC	CATSHWDRGAPETQYF
.	TRBV18	TRBJ1-1	.	TGTGCCAGCTCACCGCCTTCCCGGAGGACTGAAGCTTTCTTT	CASSPPSRRTEAFF
few	TRBV6-6	TRBJ2-7	.	TGTGCCAGCAGTTACTCTGGGGGGTATCAGCAGTACTTC	CASSYSGGYQQYF
.	TRBV6-5	TRBJ2-7	TRBD1	TGTGCCTCAAAGCCCGGGACAGCCGGCGAGCAGTACTTC	CASKPGTAGEQYF
.	TRBV10-1	TRBJ2-7	TRBD1	TGCGCCAGCAGTCCCGGGACAGGGGGCTCCTACGAGCAGTACTTC	CASSPGTGGSYEQYF
.	TRBV10-2	TRBJ2-1	TRBD2	TGCGCCAGCAGTGAAACTAGCGGCTACAATGAGCAGTTCTTC	CASSETSGYNEQFF
.	TRBV9	TRBJ1-2	.	TGTGCCAGCAGCATTCTGGCCCAGGGGTATGGCTACACCTTC	CASSILAQGYGYTF
.	TRBV27	TRBJ2-2	TRBD1	TGTGCCAGCGCGACAGGGAGAAGTTGGGACACCGGGGAGCTGTTTTTT	CASATGRSWDTGELFF
.	TRBV2	TRBJ1-1	.	TGTGCCAGCACGTTCTCCGGGGACACTGAAGCTTTCTTT	CASTFSGDTEAFF
.	TRBV6-5	TRBJ1-1	.	TGTGCCAGCAGTCCGAGACAGGCCATGAACACTGAAGCTTTCTTT	CASSPRQAMNTEAFF
.	TRBV6-5	TRBJ1-3	.	TGTGCCACAGGGCCTAATGGAAACACCATATATTTT	CATGPNGNTIYF
.	TRBV18	TRBJ2-1	.	TGTGCCAGCTCCTTGGGAGCGGAAGGGAATGAGCAGTTCTTC	CASSLGAEGNEQFF
.	TRBV7-9	TRBJ2-7	.	TGTGCCAGCAGCCATCCAATTCCCCCAGGGTCCTACGAGCAGTACTTC	CASSHPIPPGSYEQYF
.	TRBV13	TRBJ2-7	.	TGTGCCAGCAGCTTAGGGGACTCGGTAGGTGTGTTCGAGCAGTACTTC	CASSLGDSVGVFEQYF
.	TRBV3-1/TRBV3-2	TRBJ2-3	TRBD2	TGTGCCAGCAGCCAAGTGGGGGGAGGGGCCACAGATACGCAGTATTTT	CASSQVGGGATDTQYF
.	TRBV2	TRBJ1-5	.	TGTGCCTCCGGCGGCCACGGTGGCAATCAGCCCCAGCATTTT	CASGGHGGNQPQHF
.	TRBV19	TRBJ2-7	TRBD1	TGTGCCAGTAGTGCAGCCCCCGGGACAGGGCCTGACGAGCAGTACTTC	CASSAAPGTGPDEQYF
.	TRBV27	TRBJ2-1	.	TGTGCCAGCAGCCCCCTACTACTAGTCGAAGCCTACAATGAGCAGTTCTTC	CASSPLLLVEAYNEQFF
.	TRBV9	TRBJ2-3	TRBD2	TGTGCCAGCAGCGTCAAGGTGACTAGCGGGGCTAGCACAGATACGCAGTATTTT	CASSVKVTSGASTDTQYF
.	TRBV23-1	TRBJ2-1	TRBD2	TGCGCCAGCAGTCAGGGAGGGTCGGGCAATGAGCAGTTCTTC	CASSQGGSGNEQFF
.	TRBV29-1	TRBJ2-7	.	TGCAGCGTAGACAGGGGAGGGACCTACGAGCAGTACTTC	CSVDRGGTYEQYF
.	TRBV11-2	TRBJ2-3	TRBD1	TGTGCCAGCAGCCATGGGAGCCTGTGGCGACAGGGTCGAACAGATACGCAGTATTTT	CASSHGSLWRQGRTDTQYF
.	TRBV11-2	TRBJ2-3	.	TGTGCCAGCAGCTTAGAGGGCTTCTTGAGCACAGATACGCAGTATTTT	CASSLEGFLSTDTQYF
once	TRBV7-9	TRBJ2-5	TRBD1	TGTGCCAGCAGCTTAGGGACAGGGCAATATGAGACCCAGTACTTC	CASSLGTGQYETQYF
.	TRBV2	TRBJ1-4	.	TGTGCCAGCAGTGAATCCGGGACATCGAATGAAAAACTGTTTTTT	CASSESGTSNEKLFF
once	TRBV19	TRBJ1-1	TRBD1	TGTGCCAGTAGTATTACAGGGGGATTCACTGAAGCTTTCTTT	CASSITGGFTEAFF
once	TRBV14	TRBJ2-1	.	TGTGCCAGCAGTGGACAGATCTCCTACAATGAGCAGTTCTTC	CASSGQISYNEQFF
.	TRBV9	TRBJ1-1	TRBD1	TGTGCCAGCAGCGGAGAGGGACAGGGTTTGGTAAGCGCTGAAGCTTTCTTT	CASSGEGQGLVSAEAFF
.	TRBV28	TRBJ1-2	TRBD1	TGTGCCAGCAGCCAGGGGGTTTATGGCTACACCTTC	CASSQGVYGYTF
.	TRBV19	TRBJ2-3	TRBD2	TGTGCCAGTGGGAAAGGCCTAGCGGGAGGGCCCCTAAGCACAGATACGCAGTATTTT	CASGKGLAGGPLSTDTQYF
few	TRBV12-3/TRBV12-4	TRBJ2-7	.	TGTGCCAGCAAACGGGGGACGAGCGAGCAGTACTTC	CASKRGTSEQYF
.	TRBV18	TRBJ1-1	TRBD1	TGTGCCAGCTCACCGGAGACAGGGGGGTCGACTGAAGCTTTCTTT	CASSPETGGSTEAFF
.	TRBV28	TRBJ1-5	.	TGTGCCAGCAGTGTCCGGACAGCAGCCCGCAATCAGCCCCAGCATTTT	CASSVRTAARNQPQHF
few	TRBV7-3	TRBJ2-3	.	TGTGCCAGCAGGCCCGGGGGAGCAGATACGCAGTATTTT	CASRPGGADTQYF